This T cell receptor beta chain stems from a study of regulatory T cells in long-lasting Graves disease. In this sample, this clonotype turned up many times. As to time point: newly diagnosed GD, antithyroid drugs for less than 3 months. The TCR library was made from RNA extracted from PBMCs. With iRepertoire HTBI primers and Arm-PCR of CDR3 regions, TCR beta libraries were built. Using its own MiXCR run on the multiplex PCR reads, TCRdb lists one record per CDR3 protein. Of under 400,000 distinct CDR3 sequences listed, 15% to 20% are singletons. The same specimen was also included in a second study, on T cells in Graves' hyperthyroidism and ophthalmopathy.

Sequencing used peripheral blood mononuclear cells (PBMCs), obtained at new diagnosis, from a patient treated with antithyroid drugs. This receptor was identified in a man between 35 and 55 years old with Graves disease.

The CDR3 reads CASSYGPRNTIYF. The CDR3, as DNA: TGTGCCAGCAGTTACGGACCGCGGAACACCATATATTTT. This rearrangement joins TRBV6-5 to TRBJ1-3; D gene unclear. The germline V gene encodes CDR1 MNHEY and CDR2 SVGAGI. The V end was cut by 2 bases, the J end by 7 bases, with 9 bases between. The CDR3 consists of 13 residues.